These T cell receptor beta chains were read from a single sample in a study of OX40 agonist ivuxolimab in advanced cancers. The assay was immunoSEQ multiplex PCR, and TCRdb's table has in-frame clones only and misses some. The table includes 100,000 or so clones, 70% to 85% detected once. The sample was CD4+ or CD8+ T cells sorted from blood, taken in a trial of the OX40 agonist ivuxolimab. The receptors here all came from an adult with an advanced solid tumor such as melanoma, head and neck, liver or kidney cancer. The CDR3 runs from the conserved cysteine through the conserved F or W. The D gene is left open where the match is weak. The size entry is marked missing in some rows and otherwise reads once, few, many or a size class.

j_gene: TRBJ2-1
len: 16
d_gene: TRBD2
v_gene: TRBV9
abundance: .
CDR3aa: CASSVAGTSYYNEQFF
CDR3nt: TGTGCCAGCAGCGTAGCTGGGACTAGCTACTACAATGAGCAGTTCTTC

j_gene: TRBJ2-2
len: 14
d_gene: .
v_gene: TRBV4-1
abundance: .
CDR3aa: CASSQPSNTGELFF
CDR3nt: TGCGCCAGCAGCCAGCCGTCCAACACCGGGGAGCTGTTTTTT

j_gene: TRBJ2-5
len: 15
d_gene: .
v_gene: TRBV14
abundance: .
CDR3aa: CASSQLPQRGETQYF
CDR3nt: TGTGCCAGCAGCCAATTGCCACAAAGGGGAGAGACCCAGTACTTC

j_gene: TRBJ2-5
len: 14
d_gene: .
v_gene: TRBV18
abundance: .
CDR3aa: CASSPDNPQETQYF
CDR3nt: TGTGCCAGCTCACCGGACAACCCCCAAGAGACCCAGTACTTC

j_gene: TRBJ2-5
len: 15
d_gene: .
v_gene: TRBV2
abundance: once
CDR3aa: CASSERRGQGETQYF
CDR3nt: TGTGCCAGCAGTGAACGGAGGGGGCAGGGTGAGACCCAGTACTTC

j_gene: TRBJ2-1
len: 14
d_gene: TRBD2
v_gene: TRBV9
abundance: .
CDR3aa: CASSVSGSYNEQFF
CDR3nt: TGTGCCAGCAGCGTGAGCGGGAGCTACAATGAGCAGTTCTTC

j_gene: TRBJ2-7
len: 13
d_gene: TRBD1
v_gene: TRBV5-6
abundance: .
CDR3aa: CASRTTGDYEQYF
CDR3nt: TGTGCCAGCAGGACGACAGGGGACTACGAGCAGTACTTC

j_gene: TRBJ2-3
len: 13
d_gene: .
v_gene: TRBV6-6
abundance: .
CDR3aa: CASRDTLTDTQYF
CDR3nt: TGTGCCAGCCGGGACACCCTCACAGATACGCAGTATTTT

j_gene: TRBJ1-1
len: 13
d_gene: .
v_gene: TRBV5-1
abundance: .
CDR3aa: CASSLAGNTEAFF
CDR3nt: TGCGCCAGCAGCTTGGCCGGGAACACTGAAGCTTTCTTT

j_gene: TRBJ2-5
len: 14
d_gene: .
v_gene: TRBV7-3
abundance: .
CDR3aa: CASSSHAGGETQYF
CDR3nt: TGTGCCAGCAGCTCTCACGCAGGGGGGGAGACCCAGTACTTC

j_gene: TRBJ2-1
len: 17
d_gene: TRBD2
v_gene: TRBV5-1
abundance: .
CDR3aa: CASTLTSGDKAYNEQFF
CDR3nt: TGCGCCAGCACCCTGACTAGCGGGGATAAGGCCTACAATGAGCAGTTCTTC

j_gene: TRBJ2-5
len: 15
d_gene: TRBD1
v_gene: TRBV11-2
abundance: .
CDR3aa: CASSLDGAGGETQYF
CDR3nt: TGTGCCAGCAGCTTAGATGGAGCAGGGGGAGAGACCCAGTACTTC

j_gene: TRBJ2-5
len: 12
d_gene: .
v_gene: TRBV6-5
abundance: .
CDR3aa: CASTTGQETQYF
CDR3nt: TGTGCCAGCACCACGGGGCAAGAGACCCAGTACTTC

j_gene: TRBJ2-1
len: 15
d_gene: TRBD2
v_gene: TRBV7-7
abundance: .
CDR3aa: CASSSLAVPDNEQFF
CDR3nt: TGTGCTAGCAGCTCACTAGCGGTTCCGGACAATGAGCAGTTCTTC

j_gene: TRBJ2-3
len: 11
d_gene: .
v_gene: TRBV30
abundance: few
CDR3aa: CAWAASATQYF
CDR3nt: TGTGCCTGGGCGGCTAGCGCTACGCAGTATTTT

j_gene: TRBJ1-1
len: 14
d_gene: .
v_gene: TRBV9
abundance: .
CDR3aa: CASSPRGVNTEAFF
CDR3nt: TGTGCCAGCAGCCCAAGAGGGGTAAACACTGAAGCTTTCTTT

j_gene: TRBJ2-7
len: 19
d_gene: .
v_gene: TRBV7-6
abundance: once
CDR3aa: CASSLGTGRRRLKNYEQYF
CDR3nt: TGTGCCAGCAGCTTAGGTACAGGAAGGCGAAGACTAAAAAACTACGAGCAGTACTTC

j_gene: TRBJ2-1
len: 18
d_gene: TRBD2
v_gene: TRBV28
abundance: .
CDR3aa: CASSLFSGHSSSYNEQFF
CDR3nt: TGTGCCAGCAGTTTATTTAGCGGGCACTCTAGCTCCTACAATGAGCAGTTCTTC

j_gene: TRBJ1-1
len: 15
d_gene: .
v_gene: TRBV5-4
abundance: .
CDR3aa: CASSLEGQKNTEAFF
CDR3nt: TGTGCCAGCAGCTTGGAGGGACAAAAGAACACTGAAGCTTTCTTT

j_gene: TRBJ1-1
len: 13
d_gene: .
v_gene: TRBV14
abundance: .
CDR3aa: CASSHGASVEAFF
CDR3nt: TGTGCCAGCAGCCATGGGGCCTCCGTTGAGGCTTTCTTT

j_gene: TRBJ2-3
len: 12
d_gene: .
v_gene: TRBV11-3
abundance: .
CDR3aa: CASSLVTDTQYF
CDR3nt: TGTGCCAGCAGCTTAGTTACAGATACGCAGTATTTT

j_gene: TRBJ1-1
len: 11
d_gene: .
v_gene: TRBV28
abundance: once
CDR3aa: CASTNPEQAFF
CDR3nt: TGTGCCAGCACCAACCCGGAACAAGCTTTCTTT

j_gene: TRBJ2-7
len: 14
d_gene: .
v_gene: TRBV18
abundance: .
CDR3aa: CASSPPYSNHEQYF
CDR3nt: TGTGCCAGCTCACCACCTTACAGCAACCACGAGCAGTACTTC

j_gene: TRBJ2-7
len: 15
d_gene: .
v_gene: TRBV6-5
abundance: .
CDR3aa: CASSYSAGTSYEQYF
CDR3nt: TGTGCCAGCAGTTACTCGGCAGGGACCTCCTACGAGCAGTACTTC

j_gene: TRBJ2-2
len: 15
d_gene: .
v_gene: TRBV11-2
abundance: .
CDR3aa: CASSFASGNTGELFF
CDR3nt: TGTGCCAGCAGCTTCGCCAGCGGGAACACCGGGGAGCTGTTTTTT

j_gene: TRBJ2-2
len: 17
d_gene: TRBD2
v_gene: TRBV18
abundance: .
CDR3aa: CASSPPPSGSITGELFF
CDR3nt: TGTGCCAGCTCACCACCCCCTAGCGGGAGTATCACCGGGGAGCTGTTTTTT